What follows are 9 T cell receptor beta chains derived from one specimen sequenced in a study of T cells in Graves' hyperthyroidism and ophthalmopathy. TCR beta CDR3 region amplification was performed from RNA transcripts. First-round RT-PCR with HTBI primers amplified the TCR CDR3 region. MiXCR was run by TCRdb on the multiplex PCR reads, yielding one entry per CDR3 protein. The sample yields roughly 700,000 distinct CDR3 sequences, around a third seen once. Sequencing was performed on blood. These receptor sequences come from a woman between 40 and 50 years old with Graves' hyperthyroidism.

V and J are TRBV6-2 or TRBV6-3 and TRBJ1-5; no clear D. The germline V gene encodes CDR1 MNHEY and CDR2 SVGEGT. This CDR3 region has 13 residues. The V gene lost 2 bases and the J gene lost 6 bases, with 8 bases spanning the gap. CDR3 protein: CASSYGSPQPQHF. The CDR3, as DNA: TGTGCCAGCAGTTACGGGTCGCCTCAGCCCCAGCATTTT.

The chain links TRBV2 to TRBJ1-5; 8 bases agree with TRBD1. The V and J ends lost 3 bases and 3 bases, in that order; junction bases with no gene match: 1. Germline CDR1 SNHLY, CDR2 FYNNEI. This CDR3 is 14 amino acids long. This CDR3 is CASSETGANQPQHF. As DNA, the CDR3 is TGTGCCAGCAGTGAGACAGGGGCCAATCAGCCCCAGCATTTT.

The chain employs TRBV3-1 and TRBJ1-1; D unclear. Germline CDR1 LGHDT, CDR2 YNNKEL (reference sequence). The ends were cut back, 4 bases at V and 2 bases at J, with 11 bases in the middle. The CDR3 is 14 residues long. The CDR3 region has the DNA TGTGCCAGCAGCCCTCAACCGGCTAACACTGAAGCTTTCTTT. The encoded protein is CASSPQPANTEAFF.

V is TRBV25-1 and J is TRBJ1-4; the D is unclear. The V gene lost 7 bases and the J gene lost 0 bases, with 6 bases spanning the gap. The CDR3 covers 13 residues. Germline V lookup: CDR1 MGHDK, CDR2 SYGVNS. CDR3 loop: CASISPTNEKLFF. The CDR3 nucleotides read TGTGCCAGCATCTCACCAACTAATGAAAAACTGTTTTTT.

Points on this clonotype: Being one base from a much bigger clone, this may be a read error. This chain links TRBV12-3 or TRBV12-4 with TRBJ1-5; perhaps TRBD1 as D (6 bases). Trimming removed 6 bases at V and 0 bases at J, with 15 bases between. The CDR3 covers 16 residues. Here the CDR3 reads CASSPRTDNSNQPQHF. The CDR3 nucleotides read TGTGCCAGCAGCCCCAGGACAGACAATAGCAATCAGCCCCAGCATTTT.

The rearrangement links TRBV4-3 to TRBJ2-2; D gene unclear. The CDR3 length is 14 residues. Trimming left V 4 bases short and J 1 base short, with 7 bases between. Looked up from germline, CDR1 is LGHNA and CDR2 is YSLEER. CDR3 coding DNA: TGCGCCAGCAGCCGGCCTGGGAACACCGGGGAGCTGTTTTTT. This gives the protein CASSRPGNTGELFF.

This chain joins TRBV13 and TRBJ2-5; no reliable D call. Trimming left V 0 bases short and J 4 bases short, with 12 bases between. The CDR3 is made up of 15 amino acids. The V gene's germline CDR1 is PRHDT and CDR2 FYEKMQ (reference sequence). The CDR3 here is CASSLGPFWTETQYF. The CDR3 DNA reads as TGTGCCAGCAGCTTAGGGCCGTTCTGGACAGAGACCCAGTACTTC.

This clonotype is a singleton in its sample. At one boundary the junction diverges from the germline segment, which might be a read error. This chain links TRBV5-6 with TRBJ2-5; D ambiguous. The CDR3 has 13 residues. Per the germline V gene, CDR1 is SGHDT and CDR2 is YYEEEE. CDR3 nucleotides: TGTGCCAGCAGCTTGGACTCTCAAGAGACCCGGTACTTC. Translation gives CASSLDSQETRYF.

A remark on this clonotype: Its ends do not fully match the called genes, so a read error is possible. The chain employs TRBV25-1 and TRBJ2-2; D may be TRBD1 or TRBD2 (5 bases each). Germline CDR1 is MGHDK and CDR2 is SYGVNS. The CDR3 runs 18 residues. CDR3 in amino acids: CASSEWVGTAASTGELLF. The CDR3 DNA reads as TGTGCCAGCAGTGAATGGGTAGGGACGGCCGCGAGCACCGGGGAGCTGCTTTTT.